This entry concerns a single T cell receptor beta chain. Germline V gives CDR1 SEHNR, CDR2 FQNEAQ (reference sequence). The CDR3 contains 14 residues. These data are taken from a study of lymphopenia after photon versus proton radiotherapy. The protocol was immunoSEQ multiplex PCR, while the TCRdb copy is restricted to in-frame clones and leaves out a portion. The sample lists thousands of clones, 71% occurring once. The rearrangement joins TRBV7-9 to TRBJ2-5; either TRBD1 or TRBD2 may supply D (6 bases each). Matching the DNA end better, TRBJ2-7 makes the J call doubtful. This receptor was taken from an elderly man with esophageal cancer. This specimen was peripheral blood, taken from a patient treated with proton-based radiotherapy. The CDR3 DNA reads TGTGCCAGCAGCCAGACAGGAGGGGAATACGAGCAGTACTTC. Residues: CASSQTGGEYEQYF.